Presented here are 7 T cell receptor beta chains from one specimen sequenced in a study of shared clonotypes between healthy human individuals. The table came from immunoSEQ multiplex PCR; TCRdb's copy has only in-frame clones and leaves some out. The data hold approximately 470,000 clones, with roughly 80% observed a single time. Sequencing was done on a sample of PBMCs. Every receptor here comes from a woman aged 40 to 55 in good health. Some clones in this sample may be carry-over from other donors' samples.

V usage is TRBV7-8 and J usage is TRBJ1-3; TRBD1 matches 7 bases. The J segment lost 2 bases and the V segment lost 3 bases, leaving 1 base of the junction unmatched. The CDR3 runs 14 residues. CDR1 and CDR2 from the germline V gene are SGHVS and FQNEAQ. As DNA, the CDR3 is TGTGCCAGCAGCTTCGGGACAGCTGGAAACACCATATATTTT. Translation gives CASSFGTAGNTIYF.

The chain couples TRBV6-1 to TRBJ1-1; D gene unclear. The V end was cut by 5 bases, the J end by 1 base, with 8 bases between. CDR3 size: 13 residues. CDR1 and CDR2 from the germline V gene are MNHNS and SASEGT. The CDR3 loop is CASSRTENTEAFF. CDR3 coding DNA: TGTGCCAGCAGTCGAACAGAGAACACTGAAGCTTTCTTT.

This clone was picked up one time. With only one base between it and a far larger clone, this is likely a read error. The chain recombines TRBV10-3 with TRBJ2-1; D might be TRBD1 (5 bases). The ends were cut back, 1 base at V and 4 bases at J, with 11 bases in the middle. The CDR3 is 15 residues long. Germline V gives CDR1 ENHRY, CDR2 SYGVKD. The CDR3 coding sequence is TGTGCCATCAGTGAGTTAATCGGACAATACAATGAGCAGTTCTTC. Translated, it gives CAISELIGQYNEQFF.

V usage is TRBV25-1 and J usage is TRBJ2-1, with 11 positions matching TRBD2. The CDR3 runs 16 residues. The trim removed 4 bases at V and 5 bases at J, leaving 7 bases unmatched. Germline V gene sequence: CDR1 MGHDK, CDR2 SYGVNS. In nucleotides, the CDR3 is TGTGCCAGCAGTGGTTTAGCGGGAGGGCCCCACAATGAGCAGTTCTTC. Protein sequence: CASSGLAGGPHNEQFF.

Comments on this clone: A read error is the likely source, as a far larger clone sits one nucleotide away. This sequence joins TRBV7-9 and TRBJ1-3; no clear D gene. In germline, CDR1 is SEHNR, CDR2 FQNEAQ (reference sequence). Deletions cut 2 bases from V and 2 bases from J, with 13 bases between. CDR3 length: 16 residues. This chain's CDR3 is CASSLLAGLTGNTIYF. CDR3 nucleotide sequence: TGTGCCAGCAGCTTACTTGCCGGGCTGACTGGAAACACCATATATTTT.

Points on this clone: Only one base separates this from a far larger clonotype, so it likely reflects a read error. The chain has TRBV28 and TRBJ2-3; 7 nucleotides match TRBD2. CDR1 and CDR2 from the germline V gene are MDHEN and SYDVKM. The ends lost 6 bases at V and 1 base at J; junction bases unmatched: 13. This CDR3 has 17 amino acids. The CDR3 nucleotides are TGTGCCAGCAGAACGTGGGGAGGGATAGGAGGCACAGATACGCAGTATTTT. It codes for CASRTWGGIGGTDTQYF.

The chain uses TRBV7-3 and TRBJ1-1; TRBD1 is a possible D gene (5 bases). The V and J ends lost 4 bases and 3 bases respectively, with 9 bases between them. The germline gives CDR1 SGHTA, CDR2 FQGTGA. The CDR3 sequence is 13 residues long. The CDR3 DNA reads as TGTGCCAGCAGCTCTGACAGCCACACTGAAGCTTTCTTT. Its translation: CASSSDSHTEAFF.